A selection of T cell receptor beta chains follows, all from one sample in a study of T-cell reconstitution after alpha-beta-depleted transplantation in children. Via MiXCR, TCRdb re-called the PCR reads, giving one row per CDR3 protein. Altogether around 200,000 distinct CDR3 sequences are present, 7% to 9% being singletons, with the ten largest covering less than 40%. The sequenced sample was PBMCs, mostly from graft donor cells, obtained 360 days after TCRalphabeta/CD19-depleted stem cell transplant. The receptor set was obtained from a male patient between 2 and 10 years old who had a stem cell transplant for acute myeloid leukemia, so the T cells may come from the graft donor. Each CDR3 is given with its conserved first and last residue. Fields, in order: D gene, clone size, J gene, V gene, CDR3 DNA, CDR3 protein. A D gene is named only where the DNA matches it firmly. Expanded clones are given a class, and other clones once, few, many or no size at all.

D gene: NA; clone size: few; J gene: TRBJ1-5; V gene: TRBV20-1; CDR3 DNA: TGCAGTGCTAGAGCGGCAGGGTTCGGATCTCAGCATTTT; CDR3 protein: CSARAAGFGSQHF
D gene: TRBD1; clone size: many; J gene: TRBJ1-1; V gene: TRBV5-1; CDR3 DNA: TGCGCCAGCAGCTCAGGGGGTCCGACTGAAGCTTTCTTT; CDR3 protein: CASSSGGPTEAFF
D gene: TRBD2; clone size: NA; J gene: TRBJ2-7; V gene: TRBV20-1; CDR3 DNA: TGCAGTGCAAACGGACTAGCGGGGATACTGGAGCAGTACTTC; CDR3 protein: CSANGLAGILEQYF
D gene: TRBD2; clone size: few; J gene: TRBJ2-5; V gene: TRBV10-3; CDR3 DNA: TGTGCCATCAGTGGGGGACTAGCAGGACAAGAGACCCAGTACTTC; CDR3 protein: CAISGGLAGQETQYF
D gene: TRBD1; clone size: few; J gene: TRBJ2-1; V gene: TRBV27; CDR3 DNA: TGTGCCAGCAGGAGGAACAGGGGGGCGACGGATGAGCAGTTCTTC; CDR3 protein: CASRRNRGATDEQFF
D gene: NA; clone size: few; J gene: TRBJ2-5; V gene: TRBV20-1; CDR3 DNA: TGCAGTGCTAGAGCTGCGCGGCAAGAGACCCAGTACTTC; CDR3 protein: CSARAARQETQYF
D gene: NA; clone size: many; J gene: TRBJ2-2; V gene: TRBV7-8; CDR3 DNA: TGTGCCAGCAGCTTAGAGGCCCTAAACACCGGGGAGCTGTTTTTT; CDR3 protein: CASSLEALNTGELFF
D gene: NA; clone size: many; J gene: TRBJ2-3; V gene: TRBV20-1; CDR3 DNA: TGCAGTGCCACGGGGGCCTCTAGCACAGATACGCAGTATTTT; CDR3 protein: CSATGASSTDTQYF
D gene: NA; clone size: many; J gene: TRBJ2-2; V gene: TRBV20-1; CDR3 DNA: TGCAGTGCTTTCCCCCAGGGACTTAACACCGGGGAGCTGTTTTTT; CDR3 protein: CSAFPQGLNTGELFF
D gene: NA; clone size: NA; J gene: TRBJ1-1; V gene: TRBV3-1; CDR3 DNA: TGTGCCAGCAGCCAAGATTTGCCGAACACTGAAGCTTTCTTT; CDR3 protein: CASSQDLPNTEAFF
D gene: NA; clone size: few; J gene: TRBJ1-2; V gene: TRBV10-3; CDR3 DNA: TGTGCCATCAGTGATGTCGGGCAAAATGTCTACACCTTC; CDR3 protein: CAISDVGQNVYTF
D gene: NA; clone size: few; J gene: TRBJ2-2; V gene: TRBV5-1; CDR3 DNA: TGCGCCAGCAGCGTCCCCGGGAGCTACACCGGGGAGCTGTTTTTT; CDR3 protein: CASSVPGSYTGELFF
D gene: NA; clone size: NA; J gene: TRBJ1-1; V gene: TRBV29-1; CDR3 DNA: TGCAGCGTTGGGCAGGGATTAAACACTGAAGCTTTCTTT; CDR3 protein: CSVGQGLNTEAFF
D gene: TRBD1; clone size: few; J gene: TRBJ2-7; V gene: TRBV7-8; CDR3 DNA: TGTGCCAGCAGCTTAGGGAAGACAGGGGGCTCCTACGAGCAGTACTTC; CDR3 protein: CASSLGKTGGSYEQYF
D gene: TRBD1; clone size: many; J gene: TRBJ2-1; V gene: TRBV29-1; CDR3 DNA: TGCAGCGGCGCAGGGGACAGGGAATTGAGGGATGAGCAGTTCTTC; CDR3 protein: CSGAGDRELRDEQFF
D gene: NA; clone size: many; J gene: TRBJ2-1; V gene: TRBV12-3/TRBV12-4; CDR3 DNA: TGTGCCAGCAGAAGTAGCGGCTCGATCTTCTACAATGAGCAGTTCTTC; CDR3 protein: CASRSSGSIFYNEQFF
D gene: TRBD1; clone size: few; J gene: TRBJ2-7; V gene: TRBV20-1; CDR3 DNA: TGCAGTGCCCAAGAGAAGGGGACAGGGGTCCCCTACGAGCAGTACTTC; CDR3 protein: CSAQEKGTGVPYEQYF
D gene: NA; clone size: many; J gene: TRBJ1-4; V gene: TRBV12-3/TRBV12-4; CDR3 DNA: TGTGCCAGCAGTCGGGGCAAAAATGAAAAACTGTTTTTT; CDR3 protein: CASSRGKNEKLFF
D gene: NA; clone size: many; J gene: TRBJ2-2; V gene: TRBV21-1; CDR3 DNA: TGTGCCAGCAGCAAAGACAGTACGAACACCGGGGAGCTGTTTTTT; CDR3 protein: CASSKDSTNTGELFF
D gene: NA; clone size: NA; J gene: TRBJ2-2; V gene: TRBV4-1; CDR3 DNA: TGCGCCAGCAGCCAAGAAGGGATGAACACCGGGGAGCTGTTTTTT; CDR3 protein: CASSQEGMNTGELFF
D gene: NA; clone size: NA; J gene: TRBJ1-3; V gene: TRBV27; CDR3 DNA: TGTGCCAGCAGTAAGATGGGTTCTGGAAACACCATATATTTT; CDR3 protein: CASSKMGSGNTIYF
D gene: NA; clone size: few; J gene: TRBJ1-2; V gene: TRBV4-3; CDR3 DNA: TGCGCCAGCAGCCAAACCCAGGGAGGGTACTATGGCTACACCTTC; CDR3 protein: CASSQTQGGYYGYTF
D gene: TRBD2; clone size: few; J gene: TRBJ2-5; V gene: TRBV12-3/TRBV12-4; CDR3 DNA: TGTGCCAGCAGTGACCAGGGACTAGCGGGAGGAGAGACCCAGTACTTC; CDR3 protein: CASSDQGLAGGETQYF
D gene: NA; clone size: few; J gene: TRBJ2-1; V gene: TRBV4-3; CDR3 DNA: TGCGCCAGCAGCCAAGATTGGCTCAATGAGCAGTTCTTC; CDR3 protein: CASSQDWLNEQFF
D gene: TRBD1; clone size: many; J gene: TRBJ2-3; V gene: TRBV12-3/TRBV12-4; CDR3 DNA: TGTGCCAGCAGTTTGGTGGAGGACAGGGTCGGAGCTACGCAGTATTTT; CDR3 protein: CASSLVEDRVGATQYF
D gene: TRBD1; clone size: NA; J gene: TRBJ1-5; V gene: TRBV27; CDR3 DNA: TGTGCCAGCAACAGCAGGGGGAGCAATCAGCCCCAGCATTTT; CDR3 protein: CASNSRGSNQPQHF
D gene: NA; clone size: NA; J gene: TRBJ2-1; V gene: TRBV19; CDR3 DNA: TGTGCCAGTAGTTCGCCAAGAGAAATCTACAATGAGCAGTTCTTC; CDR3 protein: CASSSPREIYNEQFF
D gene: NA; clone size: NA; J gene: TRBJ1-1; V gene: TRBV20-1; CDR3 DNA: TGCAGTGCCGATTCTACTTTTATGAGCTTGAACACTGAAGCTTTCTTT; CDR3 protein: CSADSTFMSLNTEAFF
D gene: TRBD2; clone size: NA; J gene: TRBJ2-7; V gene: TRBV4-2; CDR3 DNA: TGTGCCAGCAGCCAAGATCCCCGACTAGCGGGAGCCCACGAGCAGTACTTC; CDR3 protein: CASSQDPRLAGAHEQYF
D gene: NA; clone size: many; J gene: TRBJ2-3; V gene: TRBV29-1; CDR3 DNA: TGCAGCGTTGTGGGTCGTCGTGAGGGTACGCAGTATTTT; CDR3 protein: CSVVGRREGTQYF
D gene: TRBD2; clone size: many; J gene: TRBJ2-7; V gene: TRBV5-1; CDR3 DNA: TGCGCCAGCAGCTTGTCCCCTAGCGGGTCGGCGAGGGAGCAGTACTTC; CDR3 protein: CASSLSPSGSAREQYF
D gene: NA; clone size: NA; J gene: TRBJ2-1; V gene: TRBV12-3/TRBV12-4; CDR3 DNA: TGTGCCAGCACCTACGTCAGCAATGAGCAGTTCTTC; CDR3 protein: CASTYVSNEQFF
D gene: TRBD1; clone size: few; J gene: TRBJ2-7; V gene: TRBV5-1; CDR3 DNA: TGCGCCAGCAGCCAACATCCGGGACAGGGCAACTACGAGCAGTACTTC; CDR3 protein: CASSQHPGQGNYEQYF
D gene: NA; clone size: few; J gene: TRBJ2-2; V gene: TRBV20-1; CDR3 DNA: TGCAGTGCCAATCGGTACACCGGGGAGCTGTTTTTT; CDR3 protein: CSANRYTGELFF
D gene: NA; clone size: few; J gene: TRBJ2-2; V gene: TRBV5-6; CDR3 DNA: TGTGCCAGCAGTTTCGGGCCCGACACCGGGGAGCTGTTTTTT; CDR3 protein: CASSFGPDTGELFF
D gene: NA; clone size: NA; J gene: TRBJ1-3; V gene: TRBV4-2; CDR3 DNA: TGTGCCAGCAGCCAAGATATGGGGGTTAGGGGACGTGGAAACACCATATATTTT; CDR3 protein: CASSQDMGVRGRGNTIYF
D gene: NA; clone size: NA; J gene: TRBJ2-7; V gene: TRBV7-6; CDR3 DNA: TGTGCCAGCAGCTTAGCAGGGCTAACCTACGAGCAGTACTTC; CDR3 protein: CASSLAGLTYEQYF
D gene: NA; clone size: NA; J gene: TRBJ1-2; V gene: TRBV10-3; CDR3 DNA: TGTGCCATCAGGGGGGGAGTGGACTATGGCTACACCTTC; CDR3 protein: CAIRGGVDYGYTF